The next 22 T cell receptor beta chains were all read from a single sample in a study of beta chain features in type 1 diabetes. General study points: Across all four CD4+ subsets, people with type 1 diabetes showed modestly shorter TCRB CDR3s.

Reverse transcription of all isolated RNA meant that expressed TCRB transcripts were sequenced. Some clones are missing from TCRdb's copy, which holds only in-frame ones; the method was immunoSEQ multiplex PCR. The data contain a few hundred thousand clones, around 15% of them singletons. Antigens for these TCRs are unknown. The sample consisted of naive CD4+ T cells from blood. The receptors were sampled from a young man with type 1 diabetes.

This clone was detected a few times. The CDR3 loop reads CASSPYVRRPMNTEAFF. The CDR3 DNA sequence: TGCGCCAGCAGCCCCTATGTTCGGAGGCCCATGAACACTGAAGCTTTCTTT. J is TRBJ1-1 and V is TRBV4-1; no reliable D call. Deletions cut 4 bases from V and 0 bases from J, with 18 bases between. Germline assignment: CDR1 MGHRA and CDR2 YSYEKL. This CDR3 comprises 17 residues.

CDR3 sequence: CASTLHSDTGELFF. As DNA, the CDR3 is TGTGCCAGTACTTTGCACAGCGACACCGGGGAGCTGTTTTTT. This chain joins TRBV19 and TRBJ2-2, with no clear D. The CDR3 loop spans 14 amino acids. CDR1 and CDR2 from the germline V gene are LNHDA and SQIVND (reference sequence). V lost 7 bases and J lost 3, with 12 bases in between.

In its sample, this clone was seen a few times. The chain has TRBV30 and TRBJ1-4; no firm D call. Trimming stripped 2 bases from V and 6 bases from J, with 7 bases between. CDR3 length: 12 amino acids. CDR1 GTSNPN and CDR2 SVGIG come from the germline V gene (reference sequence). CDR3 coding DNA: TGTGCCTGGAGTTTGGGATATGAAAAACTGTTTTTT. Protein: CAWSLGYEKLFF.

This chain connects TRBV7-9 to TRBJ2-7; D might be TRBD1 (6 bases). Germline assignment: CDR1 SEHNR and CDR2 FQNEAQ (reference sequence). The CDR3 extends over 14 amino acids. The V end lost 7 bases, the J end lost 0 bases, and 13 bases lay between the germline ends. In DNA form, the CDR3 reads TGTGCCAGCATCCTAGGACAGCTCTCCTACGAGCAGTACTTC. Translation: CASILGQLSYEQYF.

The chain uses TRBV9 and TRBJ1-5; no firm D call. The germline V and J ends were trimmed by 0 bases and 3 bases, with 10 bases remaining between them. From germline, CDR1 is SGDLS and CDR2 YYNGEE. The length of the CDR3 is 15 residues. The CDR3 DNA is TGTGCCAGCAGCGTAGGAAGGCAGCTCAATCAGCCCCAGCATTTT. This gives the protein CASSVGRQLNQPQHF.

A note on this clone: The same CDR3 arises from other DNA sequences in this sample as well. The CDR3 protein is CASSLVGYEQYF. The CDR3 coding sequence is TGTGCCAGCAGCCTCGTGGGTTACGAGCAGTACTTC. The V and J genes are TRBV7-9 and TRBJ2-7; D unclear. Looked up from germline, CDR1 is SEHNR and CDR2 is FQNEAQ (reference sequence). The CDR3 contains 12 residues. V lost 5 bases, J lost 4 bases, and 9 bases lay in between.

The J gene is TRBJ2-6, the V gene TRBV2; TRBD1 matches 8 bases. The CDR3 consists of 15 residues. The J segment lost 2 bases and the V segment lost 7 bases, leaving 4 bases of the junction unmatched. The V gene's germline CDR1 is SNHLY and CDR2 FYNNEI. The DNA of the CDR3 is TGTGCCAGCATCCCGGACAGGGCTGGGGCCAACGTCCTGACTTTC. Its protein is CASIPDRAGANVLTF. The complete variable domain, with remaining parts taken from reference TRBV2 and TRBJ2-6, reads EPEVTQTPSHQVTQMGQEVILRCVPISNHLYFYWYRQILGQKVEFLVSFYNNEISEKSEIFDDQFSVERPDGSNFTLKIRSTKLEDSAMYFCASIPDRAGANVLTFGAGSRLTVL.

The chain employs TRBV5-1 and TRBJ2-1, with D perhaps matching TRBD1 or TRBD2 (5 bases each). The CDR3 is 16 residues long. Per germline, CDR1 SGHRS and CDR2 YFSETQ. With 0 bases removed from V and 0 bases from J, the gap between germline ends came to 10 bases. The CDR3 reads CASSLVAGTSYNEQFF. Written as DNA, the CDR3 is TGCGCCAGCAGCTTGGTCGCAGGGACCTCCTACAATGAGCAGTTCTTC.

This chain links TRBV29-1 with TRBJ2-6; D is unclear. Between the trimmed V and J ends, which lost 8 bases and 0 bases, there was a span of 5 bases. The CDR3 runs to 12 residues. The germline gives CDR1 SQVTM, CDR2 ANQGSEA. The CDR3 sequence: CSINSGANVLTF. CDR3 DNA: TGCAGCATAAACTCTGGGGCCAACGTCCTGACTTTC.

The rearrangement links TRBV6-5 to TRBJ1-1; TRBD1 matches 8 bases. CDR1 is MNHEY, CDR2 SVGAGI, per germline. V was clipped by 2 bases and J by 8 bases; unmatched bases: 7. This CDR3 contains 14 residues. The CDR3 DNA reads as TGTGCCAGCAGTTACCAAGGGACAGGCGCGGAAGCTTTCTTT. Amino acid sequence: CASSYQGTGAEAFF.

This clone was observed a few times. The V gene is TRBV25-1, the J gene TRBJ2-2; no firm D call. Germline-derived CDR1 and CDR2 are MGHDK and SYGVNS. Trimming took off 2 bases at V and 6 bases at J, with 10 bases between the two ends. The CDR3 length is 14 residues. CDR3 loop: CASSEPDGPGELFF. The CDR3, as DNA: TGTGCCAGCAGTGAACCGGACGGGCCCGGGGAGCTGTTTTTT.

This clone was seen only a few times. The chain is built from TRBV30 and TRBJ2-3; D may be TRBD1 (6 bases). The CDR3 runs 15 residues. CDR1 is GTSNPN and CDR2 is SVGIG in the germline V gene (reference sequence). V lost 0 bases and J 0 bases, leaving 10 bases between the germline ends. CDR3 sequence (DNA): TGTGCCTGGAGTGTTGGGGACAAAAGCACAGATACGCAGTATTTT. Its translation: CAWSVGDKSTDTQYF.

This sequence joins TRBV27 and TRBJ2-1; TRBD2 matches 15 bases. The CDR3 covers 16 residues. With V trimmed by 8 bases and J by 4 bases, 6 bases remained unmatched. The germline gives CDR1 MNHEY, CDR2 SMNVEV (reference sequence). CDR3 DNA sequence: TGTGCCAGCGGTTGGACTAGCGGGAGGGCATACAATGAGCAGTTCTTC. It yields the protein CASGWTSGRAYNEQFF.

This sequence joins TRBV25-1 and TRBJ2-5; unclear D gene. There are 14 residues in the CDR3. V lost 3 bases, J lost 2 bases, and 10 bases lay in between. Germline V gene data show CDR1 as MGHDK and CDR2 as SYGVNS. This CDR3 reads CASSDSGGQETQYF. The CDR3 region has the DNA TGTGCCAGCAGTGATTCCGGCGGACAAGAGACCCAGTACTTC.

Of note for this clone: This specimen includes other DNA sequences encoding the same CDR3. For the CDR3, the DNA is TGTGCCAGCAGCGTAGTTAGCGGTTCCTACAATGAGCAGTTCTTC. Translated, it gives CASSVVSGSYNEQFF. The chain combines TRBV9 with TRBJ2-1; possible D gene TRBD2, 6 bases. Trimming pared 0 bases from V and 1 base from J, leaving 8 bases between. This CDR3 contains 15 residues. Per the germline V gene, CDR1 is SGDLS and CDR2 is YYNGEE.

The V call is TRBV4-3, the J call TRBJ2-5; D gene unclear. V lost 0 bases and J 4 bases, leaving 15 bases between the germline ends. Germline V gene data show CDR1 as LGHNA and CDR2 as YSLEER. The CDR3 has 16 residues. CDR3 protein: CASSQEETQPIETQYF. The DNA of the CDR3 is TGCGCCAGCAGCCAAGAAGAAACACAGCCGATAGAGACCCAGTACTTC.

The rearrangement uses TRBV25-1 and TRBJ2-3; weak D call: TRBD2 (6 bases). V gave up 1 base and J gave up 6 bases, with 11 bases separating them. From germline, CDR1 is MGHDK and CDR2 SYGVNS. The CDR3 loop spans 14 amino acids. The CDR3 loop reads CASSESGRMDTQYF. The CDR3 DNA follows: TGTGCCAGCAGTGAATCTGGGAGGATGGATACGCAGTATTTT.

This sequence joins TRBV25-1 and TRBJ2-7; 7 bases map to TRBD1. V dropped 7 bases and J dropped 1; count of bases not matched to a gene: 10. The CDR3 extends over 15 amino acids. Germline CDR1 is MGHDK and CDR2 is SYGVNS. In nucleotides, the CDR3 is TGTGCCAGCAAACGTTACAGGGGTTCGTCCTACGAGCAGTACTTC. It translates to CASKRYRGSSYEQYF.

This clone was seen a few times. The CDR3 is CASSHGPSSRGYTF. In nucleotides, the CDR3 is TGCGCCAGCAGCCACGGACCGAGCAGCAGAGGCTACACCTTC. The chain couples TRBV4-1 to TRBJ1-2; no reliable D call. Germline values: CDR1 MGHRA, CDR2 YSYEKL. The CDR3 runs to 14 residues. Between the trimmed V and J ends, which lost 3 bases and 8 bases, there was a span of 16 bases.

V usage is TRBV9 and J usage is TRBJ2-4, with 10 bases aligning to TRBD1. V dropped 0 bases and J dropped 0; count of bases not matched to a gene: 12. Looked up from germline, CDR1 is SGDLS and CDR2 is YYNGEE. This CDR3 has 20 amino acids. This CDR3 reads CASSVALIDRDRGAKNIQYF. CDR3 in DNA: TGTGCCAGCAGCGTAGCCCTAATTGACCGGGACAGGGGAGCCAAAAACATTCAGTACTTC.

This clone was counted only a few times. CDR3 sequence (DNA): TGTGCCAGCAGTGGCAGGGCTGAGACCCAGTACTTC. Translated: CASSGRAETQYF. V is TRBV2 and J is TRBJ2-5, with a tentative D call TRBD1 (5 bases). The CDR3 extends over 12 amino acids. CDR1 is SNHLY and CDR2 is FYNNEI in the germline V gene. Trimming shortened V by 4 bases and J by 5 bases, and 8 bases separated the two germline ends.

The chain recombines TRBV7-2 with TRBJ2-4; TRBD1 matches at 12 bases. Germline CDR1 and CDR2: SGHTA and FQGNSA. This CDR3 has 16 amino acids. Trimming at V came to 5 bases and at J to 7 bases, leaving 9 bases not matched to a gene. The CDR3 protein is CASSRDGTGGPNIQYF. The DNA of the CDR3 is TGTGCCAGCAGCCGCGACGGGACAGGGGGCCCGAACATTCAGTACTTC.